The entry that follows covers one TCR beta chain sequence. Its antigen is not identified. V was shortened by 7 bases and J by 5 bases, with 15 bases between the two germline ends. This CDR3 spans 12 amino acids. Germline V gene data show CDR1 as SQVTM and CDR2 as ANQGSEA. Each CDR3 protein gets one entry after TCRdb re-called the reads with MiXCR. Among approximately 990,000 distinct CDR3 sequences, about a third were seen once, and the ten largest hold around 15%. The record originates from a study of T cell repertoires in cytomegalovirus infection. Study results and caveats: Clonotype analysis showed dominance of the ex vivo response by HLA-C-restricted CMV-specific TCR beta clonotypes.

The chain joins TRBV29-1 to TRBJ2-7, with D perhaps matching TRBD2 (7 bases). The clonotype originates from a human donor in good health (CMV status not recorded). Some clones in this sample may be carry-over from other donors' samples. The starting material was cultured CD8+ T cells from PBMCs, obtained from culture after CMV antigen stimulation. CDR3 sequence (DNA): TGCAGCGCTGGCTGGGAGGGGGACGAGCAGTACTTC. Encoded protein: CSAGWEGDEQYF.